This T cell receptor (beta chain) was sequenced in a study of OX40 agonist ivuxolimab in advanced cancers. The overall study: Ivuxolimab, an antibody acting as an agonist of OX40 (CD134), was used to treat patients.

Here immunoSEQ multiplex PCR was the method, and the copy in TCRdb shows in-frame clones only, minus some. The sample has 60,000 to 65,000 clones, roughly 90% seen once. As for this clone: Its matching antigen is unknown.

CDR3 length: 14 amino acids. The germline V gene has CDR1 MNHEY and CDR2 SVGAGI. The V end lost 7 bases, the J end lost 1 base, and 13 bases lay between the germline ends. Study-level findings and limits: A proportion of nonresponders additionally exhibited low normalized T-cell clonal expansion.

Blood sampling was done at baseline, cycle 4 day 1, and cycle 7 day 1. The sample was CD4+ or CD8+ T cells sorted from blood, taken in a trial of the OX40 agonist ivuxolimab. The TCR sequence derives from an adult with an advanced solid tumor such as melanoma, head and neck, liver or kidney cancer. This chain joins TRBV6-5 and TRBJ1-1; D may be TRBD1 (5 bases). CDR3 bases: TGTGCCAGCATCCGCGGGGGAGCGAACACTGAAGCTTTCTTT. Translated, it gives CASIRGGANTEAFF.